The 23 T cell receptor beta chains in this list originate from one sample, sequenced in a study of OX40 agonist ivuxolimab in advanced cancers. Library method: the immunoSEQ multiplex PCR assay. This is the immuneACCESS table as TCRdb keeps it, with only in-frame sequences that have V and J called. A part of the clones is gone; compared with another copy, unresolved V genes explain less than half, and the rest is unexplained. Present in this sample are 30,000 to 35,000 clones, around 85% of which were seen just once. The ten largest clones capture roughly 15% of the sample. Sequences were derived from CD4+ or CD8+ T cells sorted from blood, sampled in a trial of the OX40 agonist ivuxolimab. These receptors were taken from an adult with an advanced solid tumor such as melanoma, head and neck, liver or kidney cancer.

V usage is TRBV11-3 and J usage is TRBJ2-3, with TRBD1 identical over 9 bases. V shed 10 bases and J 1 base; nucleotides not matched to a gene: 9. Germline values: CDR1 SGHNT, CDR2 YENEEA. The CDR3 consists of 15 residues. The CDR3: CATPGTGGCTDTQYF. The CDR3 DNA reads TGTGCCACCCCTGGCACAGGGGGCTGCACAGATACGCAGTATTTT.

The V call is TRBV7-8, the J call TRBJ1-5; the D is unclear. The CDR3 spans 15 residues. V was shortened by 0 bases and J by 7 bases, with 13 bases between the two germline ends. Germline assignment: CDR1 SGHVS and CDR2 FQNEAQ. The CDR3 loop reads CASSLAGGLKQPQHF. The DNA of the CDR3 is TGTGCCAGCAGCTTAGCGGGAGGGCTTAAGCAGCCCCAGCATTTT.

The chain recombines TRBV6-1 with TRBJ2-2, with 7 bases lining up with TRBD1. The V gene end was trimmed by 6 bases and the J gene end by 5 bases; junction bases not matched to a gene: 3. CDR3 length equals 13 residues. Germline loops: CDR1 MNHNS, CDR2 SASEGT. The chain's CDR3 is CASRLTGTGELFF. CDR3 bases: TGTGCCAGCAGGCTGACAGGGACCGGGGAGCTGTTTTTT.

CDR3 DNA: TGTGCCAGCAGCCCTGAGGTACTCATCGGCACAGATACGCAGTATTTT. Residues: CASSPEVLIGTDTQYF. V usage is TRBV7-2 and J usage is TRBJ2-3; no clear D gene. Germline V gene lookup returns CDR1 SGHTA and CDR2 FQGNSA. The germline V and J ends were trimmed by 5 bases and 1 base, with 16 bases remaining between them. The CDR3 is 16 residues long.

Only a few counts were recorded for this clone. The rearrangement uses TRBV5-4 and TRBJ2-6; 7 bases line up with TRBD2. CDR3 length: 15 amino acids. Germline CDR1 and CDR2: SGHNT and YYREEE (reference sequence). The trim removed 5 bases at V and 0 bases at J, leaving 2 bases unmatched. The CDR3 nucleotides read TGTGCCAGCAGGGGCGGGGGCTCTGGGGCCAACGTCCTGACTTTC. This encodes CASRGGGSGANVLTF.

The chain links TRBV2 to TRBJ1-4, with D unresolved. CDR3 length: 14 amino acids. The V end was cut by 7 bases, the J end by 6 bases, with 15 bases between. Per germline, CDR1 SNHLY and CDR2 FYNNEI. CDR3 nucleotides: TGTGCCAGCACCCGGGTGGATGGAGATGAAAAACTGTTTTTT. It translates to CASTRVDGDEKLFF.

The CDR3 region has the DNA TGTGCCAGCAGGCTTCCCGGGACAGGGGACGAGACCCAGTACTTC. It codes for CASRLPGTGDETQYF. The chain uses TRBV5-5 and TRBJ2-5; TRBD1 aligns across 10 bases. This CDR3 has 15 residues. The J segment lost 5 bases and the V segment lost 5 bases, leaving 9 bases of the junction unmatched. Germline-derived CDR1 and CDR2 are SGHKS and YYEKEE (reference sequence). The full variable domain, with the rest looked up from reference TRBV5-5 and TRBJ2-5, is DAGVTQSPTHLIKTRGQQVTLRCSPISGHKSVSWYQQVLGQGPQFIFQYYEKEERGRGNFPDRFSARQFPNYSSELNVNALLLGDSALYLCASRLPGTGDETQYFGPGTRLLVL.

The genes are TRBV1 and TRBJ2-1; TRBD2 is the table's D call and was not checked against the DNA. TRBV1 is shown as a pseudogene. The CDR3 loop spans 16 amino acids. This CDR3 reads CTSSLMSGIATNEQFF. For the CDR3, the DNA is TGCACCAGCAGCCTTATGTCCGGGATAGCCACAAATGAGCAGTTCTTC.

The chain recombines TRBV7-6 with TRBJ1-1, with D uncertain. The germline gives CDR1 SGHVS, CDR2 FNYEAQ. The CDR3 spans 16 residues. Trimming left V 0 bases short and J 1 base short, with 12 bases between. The CDR3, as DNA: TGTGCCAGCAGCTTAGCGCAAGGGAAGCGGAACACTGAAGCTTTCTTT. Residues: CASSLAQGKRNTEAFF.

The rearrangement joins TRBV6-5 to TRBJ2-1; D might be TRBD2 (5 bases). With 4 bases removed from V and 5 bases from J, the gap between germline ends came to 12 bases. Germline V gene data show CDR1 as MNHEY and CDR2 as SVGAGI. The CDR3 sequence is 14 residues long. The CDR3 sequence: CASSLSRGNNEQFF. The CDR3 DNA sequence: TGTGCCAGCAGTTTATCTCGAGGGAACAATGAGCAGTTCTTC.

The rearrangement uses TRBV5-1 and TRBJ2-3; no clear D gene. V was pared by 7 bases and J by 2 bases, with 11 bases between. The germline V gene has CDR1 SGHRS and CDR2 YFSETQ. The CDR3 contains 13 residues. DNA of the CDR3: TGCGCCAGCGGCGACACCCTCACAGATACGCAGTATTTT. It codes for CASGDTLTDTQYF.

The chain employs TRBV11-1 and TRBJ2-3; 8 bases are a match to TRBD2. The CDR3 contains 15 residues. Trimming took 1 base from V and 7 from J; bases not matched to a gene: 7. Germline lookup yields CDR1 SGHAT and CDR2 FQDESV (reference sequence). CDR3 DNA sequence: TGTGCCAGCAGCTTAGGGCTAGCGGGCTTGAATACGCAGTATTTT. Amino acids: CASSLGLAGLNTQYF.

The J gene is TRBJ2-7, the V gene TRBV9, with 8 bases lining up with TRBD2. The CDR3 loop spans 14 amino acids. Germline V gives CDR1 SGDLS, CDR2 YYNGEE. V lost 3 bases and J lost 0; bases outside the gene matches: 2. CDR3: CASSDSGDSYEQYF. The CDR3 region has the DNA TGTGCCAGCAGCGATAGCGGGGACTCCTACGAGCAGTACTTC.

This rearrangement joins TRBV5-1 to TRBJ2-7, with TRBD1 identical over 9 bases. V shed 4 bases, J shed 6 bases, and the junction held 8 bases outside the gene matches. The CDR3 runs to 14 residues. Looked up from germline, CDR1 is SGHRS and CDR2 is YFSETQ. The CDR3 DNA is TGCGCCAGCAGCACATCGGGACAGGGAGGCGAGCAGTACTTC. Protein: CASSTSGQGGEQYF. The full variable domain, rest sourced from reference TRBV5-1 and TRBJ2-7, is KAGVTQTPRYLIKTRGQQVTLSCSPISGHRSVSWYQQTPGQGLQFLFEYFSETQRNKGNFPGRFSGRQFSNSRSEMNVSTLELGDSALYLCASSTSGQGGEQYFGPGTRLTVT.

The CDR3 nucleotides read TGTGCCAGCAGCTTGGGGGGGAATTCACCCCTCCACTTT. Protein: CASSLGGNSPLHF. The V gene is TRBV5-4, the J gene TRBJ1-6, with a tentative D call TRBD1 (5 bases). CDR3 length equals 13 residues. V gave up 0 bases and J gave up 7 bases, with 5 bases separating them. Germline assignment: CDR1 SGHNT and CDR2 YYREEE (reference sequence). The entire variable domain, with the rest obtained from reference TRBV5-4 and TRBJ1-6, is as follows: ETGVTQSPTHLIKTRGQQVTLRCSSQSGHNTVSWYQQALGQGPQFIFQYYREEENGRGNFPPRFSGLQFPNYSSELNVNALELDDSALYLCASSLGGNSPLHFGNGTRLTVT.

A few counts support this clone. V is TRBV19 and J is TRBJ1-5; D not resolved. This CDR3 is built from 13 residues. Trimming removed 5 bases at V and 1 base at J, with 6 bases between. Germline lookup yields CDR1 LNHDA and CDR2 SQIVND (reference sequence). Written as DNA, the CDR3 is TGTGCCAGTAGTTGGGGAAGCAATCAGCCCCAGCATTTT. Translation: CASSWGSNQPQHF.

V is TRBV5-1 and J is TRBJ2-5; no clear D gene. V lost 2 bases to trimming and J lost 2 bases, with 7 bases between them. This CDR3 has 13 residues. CDR1 is SGHRS, CDR2 YFSETQ, per germline. CDR3 amino acids: CASSFFEQETQYF. CDR3 in DNA: TGCGCCAGCAGCTTTTTCGAGCAAGAGACCCAGTACTTC.

This chain uses TRBV5-5 with TRBJ1-6; 10 bases line up with TRBD1. The trim removed 4 bases at V and 10 bases at J, leaving 8 bases unmatched. The CDR3 is 15 residues long. Per the germline V gene, CDR1 is SGHKS and CDR2 is YYEKEE (reference sequence). CDR3 region: CASSPAGTGESPLHF. Written as DNA, the CDR3 is TGTGCCAGCAGCCCGGCCGGGACAGGGGAATCACCCCTCCACTTT.

The rearrangement links TRBV6-1 to TRBJ1-2; unclear D gene. CDR3 length: 14 residues. The germline V gene encodes CDR1 MNHNS and CDR2 SASEGT. Deletions cut 7 bases from V and 1 base from J, with 13 bases between. For the CDR3, the DNA is TGTGCCAGCAAAGACGACCGCAGTAACTATGGCTACACCTTC. Translation gives CASKDDRSNYGYTF.

The V gene is TRBV27, the J gene TRBJ2-1; 10 nucleotides match TRBD2. Germline values: CDR1 MNHEY, CDR2 SMNVEV (reference sequence). CDR3 size: 15 residues. V dropped 4 bases and J dropped 6; count of bases not matched to a gene: 6. CDR3 region: CASSSYSGGSNEQFF. In DNA, the CDR3 is TGTGCCAGCAGTTCCTATAGCGGGGGGTCCAATGAGCAGTTCTTC.

The chain has TRBV2 and TRBJ2-5; 8 bases agree with TRBD2. Trimming removed 6 bases from V and 3 bases from J; junction bases left unmatched: 6. There are 14 residues in the CDR3. CDR1 is SNHLY and CDR2 is FYNNEI in the germline V gene. The CDR3 region is CASRALLAEETQYF. DNA of the CDR3: TGTGCCAGCAGAGCATTACTAGCGGAAGAGACCCAGTACTTC.

This clone has only one observation. The CDR3 bases are TGTGCCAGCAGCGTAGGGACTAGCGGGGGAGGGAAGACCCAGTACTTC. This codes for CASSVGTSGGGKTQYF. This sequence joins TRBV9 and TRBJ2-5; 13 bases are shared with TRBD2. V trimming: 0 bases; J trimming: 6 bases; junction bases outside the gene matches: 5. CDR3 size: 16 residues. Germline-derived CDR1 and CDR2 are SGDLS and YYNGEE.

This rearrangement joins TRBV5-6 to TRBJ1-6; 8 bases map to TRBD1. Trimming took 4 bases from V and 5 from J; bases not matched to a gene: 2. This CDR3 is built from 14 residues. The germline V gene has CDR1 SGHDT and CDR2 YYEEEE. Here the CDR3 reads CASSTGQDNSPLHF. CDR3 nucleotides: TGTGCCAGCAGCACGGGACAGGATAATTCACCCCTCCACTTT.